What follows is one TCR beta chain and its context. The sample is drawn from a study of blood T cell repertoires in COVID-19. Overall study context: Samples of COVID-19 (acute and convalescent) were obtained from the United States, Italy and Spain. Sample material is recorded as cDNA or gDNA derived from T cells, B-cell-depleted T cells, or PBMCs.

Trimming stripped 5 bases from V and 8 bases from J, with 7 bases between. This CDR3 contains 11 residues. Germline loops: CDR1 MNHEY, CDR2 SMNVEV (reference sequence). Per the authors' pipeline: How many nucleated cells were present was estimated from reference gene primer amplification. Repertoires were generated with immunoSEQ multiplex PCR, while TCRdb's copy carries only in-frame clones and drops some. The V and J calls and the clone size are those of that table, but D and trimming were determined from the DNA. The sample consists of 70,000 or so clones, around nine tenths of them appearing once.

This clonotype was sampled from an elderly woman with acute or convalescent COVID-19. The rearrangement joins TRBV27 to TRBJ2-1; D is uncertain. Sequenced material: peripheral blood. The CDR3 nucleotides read TGTGCCAGCAGTGCGAGGTATGAGCAGTTCTTC. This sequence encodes CASSARYEQFF.